Each of the 27 T cell receptor beta chains below was sequenced from the same sample in a study of vaccination and CD4 T cells after COVID-19. Cultured CD4+ T-cell DNA underwent Oncomine TCR Beta short-read sequencing. TCRdb processed the PCR reads anew with MiXCR; each CDR3 protein has one entry. Of 6,000 or so distinct CDR3 sequences in the sample, less than 50% are singletons; the top ten hold roughly two fifths. These receptors have no identified antigens. Indicated treatment: roughly 11-day PBMC culture with coronavirus spike peptide pools or control peptides (ViraFEST assay). From the unexposed donor, CD4+ T cells were collected ahead of the COVID-19 pandemic (2011-2018). The source material was CD4+ T cells from blood, cultured in vitro. All receptors come from a human donor in good health.

V usage is TRBV20-1 and J usage is TRBJ2-3; the D gene could be TRBD1 or TRBD2 (5 bases each). Per germline, CDR1 DFQATT and CDR2 SNEGSKA (reference sequence). This CDR3 is 15 amino acids long. Trimming pared 6 bases from V and 0 bases from J, leaving 16 bases between. The CDR3 region has the DNA TGCAGTGCCCCTGGGACGGAACTTAGCACAGATACGCAGTATTTT. Protein product: CSAPGTELSTDTQYF.

The chain uses TRBV10-2 and TRBJ1-1; D gene unclear. Looked up from germline, CDR1 is WSHSY and CDR2 is SAAADI. The CDR3 runs 13 residues. V lost 9 bases to trimming and J lost 1 base, with 12 bases between them. This chain's CDR3 is CARAEASNTEAFF. The CDR3 DNA is TGCGCCAGGGCCGAAGCGTCGAACACTGAAGCTTTCTTT.

Only a few counts were recorded for this clonotype. The CDR3, as DNA: TGTGCCAGCAGTGATGATGAAAATCAGCCCCAGCATTTT. Amino acid sequence: CASSDDENQPQHF. The chain combines TRBV6-4 with TRBJ1-5; D gene uncertain. V shed 3 bases and J shed 4 bases, with 7 bases lying between them. Looked up from germline, CDR1 is MRHNA and CDR2 is SNTAGT. The CDR3 sequence is 13 residues long.

V and J are TRBV20-1 and TRBJ1-2; 7 bases agree with TRBD1. CDR1 is DFQATT, CDR2 SNEGSKA, per germline (reference sequence). Trimming removed 4 bases from V and 2 bases from J; junction bases left unmatched: 4. The CDR3 covers 13 residues. For the CDR3, the DNA is TGCAGTGCTACGATGACAGGGAACTATGGCTACACCTTC. It specifies CSATMTGNYGYTF.

The rearrangement uses TRBV24-1 and TRBJ1-1; D possibly corresponds to TRBD1 (5 bases). Trimming shortened V by 7 bases and J by 4 bases, and 12 bases separated the two germline ends. The CDR3 loop spans 13 amino acids. Germline V CDR1 and CDR2: KGHDR, SFDVKD. The CDR3 region has the DNA TGTGCCACCAGGGGGGAGGTGGGCACTGAAGCTTTCTTT. It encodes CATRGEVGTEAFF.

In its sample, this clonotype is medium-sized. This chain joins TRBV10-3 and TRBJ2-1; D possibly corresponds to TRBD2 (5 bases). Germline CDR1 ENHRY, CDR2 SYGVKD. There are 17 residues in the CDR3. With 2 bases removed from V and 6 bases from J, the gap between germline ends came to 20 bases. CDR3 nucleotide sequence: TGTGCCATCAGTGAGCCTACCCCTAGCCCTCCCCGCAATGAGCAGTTCTTC. It yields the protein CAISEPTPSPPRNEQFF.

The V call is TRBV24-1, the J call TRBJ1-3, with unresolved D. CDR3 length: 16 residues. Germline assignment: CDR1 KGHDR and CDR2 SFDVKD. Trimming took 9 bases from V and 0 from J, leaving 17 bases between them. CDR3 DNA: TGTGCCACCGAGTGGCAGCTCATTCACTCTGGAAACACCATATATTTT. Protein product: CATEWQLIHSGNTIYF.

The genes are TRBV6-5 and TRBJ1-5; D possibly corresponds to TRBD1 (5 bases). Trimming took 2 bases from V and 7 from J, leaving 15 bases between them. This CDR3 is built from 15 residues. The germline V gene encodes CDR1 MNHEY and CDR2 SVGAGI. The CDR3 nucleotides read TGTGCCAGCAGTTACACCCCCCTCGGGGACCAGCCCCAGCATTTT. Translation: CASSYTPLGDQPQHF.

As DNA, the CDR3 is TGTGCCAGCAGCTTAGCGACTGATACGCAGTATTTT. Translation: CASSLATDTQYF. The J gene is TRBJ2-3, the V gene TRBV7-2; D is ambiguous. The V end lost 0 bases, the J end lost 6 bases, and 4 bases lay between the germline ends. Germline CDR1 SGHTA, CDR2 FQGNSA. The CDR3 extends over 12 amino acids.

V and J are TRBV6-4 and TRBJ2-2; 10 positions agree with TRBD1. Trimming cost V 2 bases and J 6 bases; bases outside gene matches: 0. Germline V gene sequence: CDR1 MRHNA, CDR2 SNTAGT. The CDR3 sequence is 14 residues long. The CDR3 region is CASSDGQGAGELFF. In DNA, the CDR3 is TGTGCCAGCAGTGACGGACAGGGGGCCGGGGAGCTGTTTTTT.

This clonotype was recorded a few times. The chain uses TRBV7-2 and TRBJ2-5, with 10 bases lining up with TRBD1. This CDR3 spans 14 amino acids. V gave up 5 bases and J gave up 5 bases; unmatched junction bases: 5. The germline V gene encodes CDR1 SGHTA and CDR2 FQGNSA. DNA for the CDR3: TGTGCCAGCAGCCCGGGACAGGGGCGGGAGACCCAGTACTTC. This translates into CASSPGQGRETQYF.

The V and J genes are TRBV12-3 or TRBV12-4 and TRBJ1-6; TRBD1 is a possible D gene (6 bases). Trimming removed 4 bases at V and 12 bases at J, with 19 bases between. The CDR3 is 15 amino acids. The CDR3 DNA reads as TGTGCCAGCAGTTCATACTCCACAGGGTTGGGACCCCTCCACTTT. Amino acid sequence: CASSSYSTGLGPLHF.

The chain has TRBV6-5 and TRBJ2-7; the match to TRBD1 covers 10 bases. After removal of 4 bases from V and 5 bases from J, the junction contained 8 bases not matched to a gene. From germline, CDR1 is MNHEY and CDR2 SVGAGI. The CDR3 runs 15 residues. CDR3 region: CASSLPGQGFDEQYF. The CDR3 nucleotides are TGTGCCAGCAGTTTACCGGGACAGGGGTTCGACGAGCAGTACTTC.

J is TRBJ1-6 and V is TRBV6-1, with D possibly matching TRBD1 (5 bases). Germline CDR1 and CDR2: MNHNS and SASEGT. The CDR3 runs 17 residues. With 4 bases removed from V and 1 base from J, the gap between germline ends came to 14 bases. The CDR3 region has the DNA TGTGCCAGCAGTGGAGGGCAGGGAGGTTCCTATAATTCACCCCTCCACTTT. Its protein is CASSGGQGGSYNSPLHF.

The V call is TRBV7-8, the J call TRBJ1-1; D gene ambiguous. The germline gives CDR1 SGHVS, CDR2 FQNEAQ. The CDR3 contains 15 residues. Trimming removed 5 bases from V and 1 base from J, with 14 bases in between. The CDR3 DNA is TGTGCCAGCAGCCGAATGACAAACAAGAACACTGAAGCTTTCTTT. Its translation is CASSRMTNKNTEAFF.

This clonotype was seen a few times. This chain connects TRBV6-1 to TRBJ2-2, with 12 bases identical to TRBD2. CDR3 size: 15 residues. V shed 6 bases, J shed 3 bases, and the junction held 2 bases outside the gene matches. Looked up from germline, CDR1 is MNHNS and CDR2 is SASEGT. DNA of the CDR3: TGTGCCAGCAGGCGACTAGCGGGGGACACCGGGGAGCTGTTTTTT. It encodes CASRRLAGDTGELFF.

This clonotype appeared a few times. CDR3 sequence (DNA): TGTGCCAGCAGTGACTCAGGCCGTAGCTCCTACAATGAGCAGTTCTTC. Translating it yields CASSDSGRSSYNEQFF. This sequence joins TRBV6-4 and TRBJ2-1; no definite D call. Germline loops: CDR1 MRHNA, CDR2 SNTAGT. The CDR3 loop spans 16 amino acids. With 0 bases removed from V and 0 bases from J, the gap between germline ends came to 9 bases.

V gene TRBV10-1 combines with J gene TRBJ2-3; the D is unclear. The CDR3 runs 12 residues. V lost 6 bases and J 0 bases, leaving 4 bases between the germline ends. Germline CDR1 WNHNN, CDR2 SYGVQD (reference sequence). CDR3 coding DNA: TGCGCCAGCAGCTATAGCACAGATACGCAGTATTTT. It codes for CASSYSTDTQYF.

The chain has TRBV27 and TRBJ1-1, with a weak D call TRBD1 (6 bases). This CDR3 spans 16 amino acids. Trimming shortened V by 5 bases and J by 0 bases, and 16 bases separated the two germline ends. CDR1 is MNHEY, CDR2 SMNVEV, per germline (reference sequence). The CDR3 DNA reads as TGTGCCAGCAGTCCAGGGGCGCTACCTATGAACACTGAAGCTTTCTTT. This encodes CASSPGALPMNTEAFF.

CDR3 sequence reads: CASSLEIGEQFF. The CDR3 DNA sequence: TGCGCCAGCAGCTTGGAAATCGGGGAGCAGTTCTTC. This sequence joins TRBV5-1 and TRBJ2-1; no clear D. The CDR3 totals 12 residues. CDR1 SGHRS and CDR2 YFSETQ come from the germline V gene. The V end was cut by 0 bases, the J end by 10 bases, with 8 bases between.

This chain joins TRBV27 and TRBJ1-2; 9 bases map to TRBD1. CDR3 length: 16 residues. Trimming took 5 bases from V and 6 from J; bases not matched to a gene: 13. CDR1 is MNHEY and CDR2 is SMNVEV in the germline V gene (reference sequence). The CDR3 DNA reads TGTGCCAGCAGTCGAGAGACAGGGGGTTGGGGTGATGGCTACACCTTC. Its protein is CASSRETGGWGDGYTF.

The chain uses TRBV7-2 and TRBJ1-2; a weak D match, TRBD1 (6 bases). V was shortened by 10 bases and J by 3 bases, with 12 bases between the two germline ends. CDR1 is SGHTA, CDR2 FQGNSA, per germline. The CDR3 has 12 residues. The CDR3 region has the DNA TGTGCCACTCAAACAGGGTACTATGGCTACACCTTC. This encodes CATQTGYYGYTF. Supplemented by reference TRBV7-2 and TRBJ1-2, the full variable domain reads GAGVSQSPSNKVTEKGKDVELRCDPISGHTALYWYRQSLGQGLEFLIYFQGNSAPDKSGLPSDRFSAERTGGSVSTLTIQRTQQEDSAVYLCATQTGYYGYTFGSGTRLTVV.

V usage is TRBV7-3 and J usage is TRBJ1-3, with D maybe TRBD1 (5 bases). V lost 5 bases and J lost 0, with 20 bases in between. Germline V gene data show CDR1 as SGHTA and CDR2 as FQGTGA. The CDR3 sequence is 18 residues long. The CDR3 sequence is CASSPFGVGTVSGNTIYF. CDR3 bases: TGTGCCAGCAGCCCATTCGGGGTAGGGACGGTCTCTGGAAACACCATATATTTT.

The V and J genes are TRBV24-1 and TRBJ2-1; D perhaps matches TRBD1 (6 bases). The V end was cut by 2 bases, the J end by 6 bases, with 10 bases between. The CDR3 consists of 14 residues. Germline loops: CDR1 KGHDR, CDR2 SFDVKD. CDR3 in amino acids: CATSDSQGINEQFF. The CDR3 DNA reads TGTGCCACCAGTGATTCTCAGGGGATCAATGAGCAGTTCTTC.

The rearrangement uses TRBV6-2 or TRBV6-3 and TRBJ1-1; the match to TRBD1 covers 8 bases. Germline trimming cut 3 bases from V and 2 bases from J; bases unmatched to any gene: 5. This CDR3 contains 15 residues. Germline CDR1 MNHEY, CDR2 SVGEGT. This chain's CDR3 is CASSYLGQGNTEAFF. The DNA of the CDR3 is TGTGCCAGCAGTTATCTCGGACAGGGAAACACTGAAGCTTTCTTT.

The rearrangement joins TRBV6-2 or TRBV6-3 to TRBJ2-1, with TRBD2 identical over 13 bases. Looked up from germline, CDR1 is MNHEY and CDR2 is SVGEGT. Losses at the gene ends were 4 bases for V and 4 bases for J; bases not matched to a gene: 1. The CDR3 has 15 amino acids. As DNA, the CDR3 is TGTGCCAGCAGTTGGACTAGCGGGGGTTACAATGAGCAGTTCTTC. Its protein is CASSWTSGGYNEQFF.

The chain joins TRBV20-1 to TRBJ2-3, with D perhaps matching TRBD1 (6 bases). Germline V lookup: CDR1 DFQATT, CDR2 SNEGSKA (reference sequence). The CDR3 runs to 14 residues. Trimming removed 5 bases from V and 1 base from J, with 13 bases in between. DNA for the CDR3: TGCAGTGCTGCAGGGGAAGTCGGCACAGATACGCAGTATTTT. Protein sequence: CSAAGEVGTDTQYF.